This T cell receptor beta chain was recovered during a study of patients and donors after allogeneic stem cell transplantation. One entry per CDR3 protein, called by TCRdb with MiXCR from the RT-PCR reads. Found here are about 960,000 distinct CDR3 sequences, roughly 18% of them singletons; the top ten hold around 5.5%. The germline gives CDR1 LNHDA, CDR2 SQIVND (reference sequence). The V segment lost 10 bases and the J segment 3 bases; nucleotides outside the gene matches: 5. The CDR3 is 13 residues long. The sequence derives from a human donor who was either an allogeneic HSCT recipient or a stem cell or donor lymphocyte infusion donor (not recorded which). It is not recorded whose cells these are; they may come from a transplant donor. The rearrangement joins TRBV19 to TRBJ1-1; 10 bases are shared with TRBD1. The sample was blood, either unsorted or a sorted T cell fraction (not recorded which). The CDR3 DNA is TGTGCCACCTTTGGACAGGGGGACACTGAAGCTTTCTTT. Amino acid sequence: CATFGQGDTEAFF.